The next 12 T cell receptor beta chains were all read from a single sample in a study of T cell responses to AZD1222 COVID-19 vaccine. The table came from immunoSEQ multiplex PCR; TCRdb's copy has only in-frame clones and leaves some out. This sample yields about 140,000 clones, of which 88% are seen a single time; about 3% belongs to the top ten. The sample consisted of peripheral blood, taken 28 days after the second AZD1222 dose. These receptors came from an adult who received the AZD1222 COVID-19 vaccine.

In this sample, this clone turned up a few times. The rearrangement uses TRBV7-2 and TRBJ2-5; TRBD1 or TRBD2 may be the D gene (5 bases each). Per germline, CDR1 SGHTA and CDR2 FQGNSA. CDR3 size: 15 residues. The V end lost 4 bases, the J end lost 2 bases, and 14 bases lay between the germline ends. For the CDR3, the DNA is TGTGCCAGCAGCTCGACCGGGACCGTGCAAGAGACCCAGTACTTC. Protein: CASSSTGTVQETQYF.

This clone is a singleton in its sample. V is TRBV19 and J is TRBJ1-6; D is undetermined. CDR1 is LNHDA and CDR2 is SQIVND in the germline V gene (reference sequence). Trimming removed 5 bases from V and 9 bases from J, with 11 bases in between. This CDR3 has 13 residues. Written as DNA, the CDR3 is TGTGCCAGTAGTCCCACTCCGAGTTCACCCCTCCACTTT. Its translation is CASSPTPSSPLHF.

The chain has TRBV3-1 (or the pseudogene TRBV3-2) and TRBJ2-1, with D possibly matching TRBD2 (5 bases). Germline values: CDR1 LGHDT, CDR2 YNNKEL (reference sequence). The CDR3 has 16 amino acids. Trimming removed 0 bases at V and 9 bases at J, with 18 bases between. In nucleotides, the CDR3 is TGTGCCAGCAGCCAAGATTGGGGAGATCGTATGGGTGAGCAGTTCTTC. As protein: CASSQDWGDRMGEQFF.

V is TRBV25-1 and J is TRBJ2-6; D is unresolved. This CDR3 is built from 15 residues. Germline V lookup: CDR1 MGHDK, CDR2 SYGVNS. Trimming shortened V by 3 bases and J by 2 bases, and 8 bases separated the two germline ends. The DNA of the CDR3 is TGTGCCAGCAGTGAGGTAGGGACTGGGGCCAACGTCCTGACTTTC. This encodes CASSEVGTGANVLTF.

This clone was seen just once. The chain links TRBV19 to TRBJ1-5, with 7 bases lining up with TRBD1. This CDR3 comprises 18 residues. Trimming cost V 1 base and J 4 bases; bases outside gene matches: 13. In germline, CDR1 is LNHDA, CDR2 SQIVND (reference sequence). CDR3 DNA sequence: TGTGCCAGTAGTATAGGTAGGGGGCGAACGATTGGAAATCAGCCCCAGCATTTT. It yields the protein CASSIGRGRTIGNQPQHF.

This chain uses TRBV19 with TRBJ1-2; D remains unclear. V shed 8 bases and J shed 7 bases, with 11 bases lying between them. The V gene's germline CDR1 is LNHDA and CDR2 SQIVND (reference sequence). The CDR3 has 11 amino acids. CDR3 region: CASVTPSGYTF. DNA for the CDR3: TGTGCCAGTGTCACGCCTTCTGGCTACACCTTC.

The chain joins TRBV4-2 to TRBJ1-1; D unclear. Trimming cost V 3 bases and J 1 base, with 0 bases left between them. CDR3 length: 11 residues. The germline V gene has CDR1 LGHNA and CDR2 YNFKEQ. CDR3 DNA: TGTGCCAGCAGCCAGAACACTGAAGCTTTCTTT. Translated, it gives CASSQNTEAFF.

The gene calls are TRBV19 and TRBJ1-2; TRBD1 matches at 8 bases. The V gene's germline CDR1 is LNHDA and CDR2 SQIVND (reference sequence). This CDR3 has 15 amino acids. J was trimmed by 7 bases and V by 9 bases; bases with no gene match: 16. In DNA form, the CDR3 reads TGTGCCAGCATCGGACAGGGAAGCTTTGTCGGTGGCTACACCTTC. This gives the protein CASIGQGSFVGGYTF.

The rearrangement uses TRBV18 and TRBJ2-1; no definite D call. This CDR3 region has 13 residues. Trimming stripped 3 bases from V and 8 bases from J, with 11 bases between. The V gene's germline CDR1 is KGHSH and CDR2 LQKENI. The CDR3 sequence is CASSPTELDEQFF. In nucleotides, the CDR3 is TGTGCCAGCTCACCCACCGAACTGGATGAGCAGTTCTTC.

The table lists this clone with a few counts. V is TRBV7-2 and J is TRBJ2-4; D not certain. CDR3 size: 15 residues. Germline V gene lookup returns CDR1 SGHTA and CDR2 FQGNSA. Trimming shortened V by 2 bases and J by 3 bases, and 11 bases separated the two germline ends. DNA for the CDR3: TGTGCCAGCAGCTTAAAGTCAGCGCTCAAAAACATTCAGTACTTC. It encodes CASSLKSALKNIQYF.

The V gene is TRBV4-2, the J gene TRBJ2-3, with D possibly being TRBD1 or TRBD2 (5 bases each). V lost 6 bases to trimming and J lost 2 bases, with 15 bases between them. Germline lookup yields CDR1 LGHNA and CDR2 YNFKEQ. The CDR3 runs 15 residues. Here the CDR3 reads CASRPMGDDTDTQYF. The CDR3 DNA is TGTGCCAGCAGGCCGATGGGGGACGACACAGATACGCAGTATTTT.

The rearrangement joins TRBV28 to TRBJ1-4, with D possibly TRBD1 on 5 matching bases. The germline V and J ends were trimmed by 4 bases and 0 bases, with 15 bases remaining between them. CDR1 is MDHEN, CDR2 SYDVKM, per germline. The CDR3 is 17 residues long. Written as DNA, the CDR3 is TGTGCCAGCAGTTCCTGGGACCTAGGGGCAACTAATGAAAAACTGTTTTTT. Protein: CASSSWDLGATNEKLFF.